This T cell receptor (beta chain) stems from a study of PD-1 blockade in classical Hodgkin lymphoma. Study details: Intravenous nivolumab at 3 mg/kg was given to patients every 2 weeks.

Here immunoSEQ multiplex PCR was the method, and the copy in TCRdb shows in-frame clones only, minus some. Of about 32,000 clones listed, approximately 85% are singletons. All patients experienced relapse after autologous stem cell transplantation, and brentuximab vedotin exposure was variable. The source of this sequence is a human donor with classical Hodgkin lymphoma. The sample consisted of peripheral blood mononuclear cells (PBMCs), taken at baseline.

CDR3 nucleotide sequence: TGCGCCAGCAGCCAAGATTTCGGGCGCAAGGGAGGCTACACCTTC. It specifies CASSQDFGRKGGYTF. The chain uses TRBV4-3 and TRBJ1-2; the D is unclear. The V end was cut by 0 bases, the J end by 8 bases, with 16 bases between. Germline V gene lookup returns CDR1 LGHNA and CDR2 YSLEER. The length of the CDR3 is 15 residues.